This is a list of T cell receptor beta chains from one sample in a study of graft-versus-host responses after intestinal transplantation. Produced via immunoSEQ multiplex PCR; TCRdb's table is partial and in-frame only. The repertoire includes tens of thousands of clones, just over 90% of them detected once, and about 2% sits in the top ten. Their recognized antigens are unknown. Sequences were derived from unstimulated CD8+ T cells sorted from spleen or lymph node cells, sampled before intestinal transplant. These receptors were collected from a human donor who received an intestinal transplant. CDR3s leave out the opening cysteine and the closing phenylalanine or tryptophan. Fields, in order: V gene, J gene, clone size, CDR3 protein. Clone size is shown for a subset of rows, as once, few, many or a class of expanded clone.

TRBV9,TRBJ2-7,-,ASSVTGNDEQY
TRBV9,TRBJ1-3,-,ASSVGAADGTIY
TRBV7-6,TRBJ2-1,-,ASSLAGTGGAGEQF
TRBV4-1,TRBJ2-3,-,ASSGQGADTQY
TRBV7-9,TRBJ2-6,once,ASSLQGMGANVLT
TRBV7-2,TRBJ2-1,-,ASSSPRQHNEQF
TRBV4-3,TRBJ2-1,-,ASSQAFSGGANYNEQF
TRBV5-6,TRBJ1-1,-,ASSLGRGTEAF
TRBV27,TRBJ1-1,-,ASRSEQGATEAF
TRBV6-5,TRBJ1-2,few,ASWTVNGYT
TRBV27,TRBJ1-5,-,ASRSQIGPYSNQPQH
TRBV19,TRBJ2-3,-,ASSITPFGTDTQY
TRBV2,TRBJ2-5,-,ASGQGRETQY
TRBV27,TRBJ2-7,once,ASSRPGQLPYEQY
TRBV18,TRBJ1-6,-,ASSPDRGSPLH
TRBV5-4,TRBJ2-7,-,ASSLGGGEYEQY
TRBV4-3,TRBJ1-1,few,ASSQDRVNTEAF
TRBV4-1,TRBJ2-2,-,ASSHPTSGAGGELF
TRBV6-6,TRBJ2-3,-,ASSYSGGRTDTQY
TRBV7-2,TRBJ1-1,-,ASSLTGLNTEAF
TRBV9,TRBJ2-7,-,ASSQGSRDEQY
TRBV4-3,TRBJ2-7,-,ASSQKLQRAEQY
TRBV2,TRBJ2-7,-,ASRDKTGFPYEQY
TRBV7-8,TRBJ1-1,-,ASSPATGDLTEAF
TRBV27,TRBJ1-1,-,ASSVTGTNTEAF
TRBV7-2,TRBJ2-1,-,ASSSGGNEQF
TRBV5-1,TRBJ1-4,-,ASSWGQTNEKLF
TRBV19,TRBJ2-1,-,ASSFGLAGLSYNEQF
TRBV5-6,TRBJ2-7,-,ASSLGGTEVGYEQY
TRBV27,TRBJ2-5,-,ASSLSRVRETQY
TRBV27,TRBJ2-7,-,ASQDRATSYEQY
TRBV7-2,TRBJ1-1,-,ASSLALWNTEAF
TRBV27,TRBJ1-2,-,ASSLSGSKSPINYGYT
TRBV4-3,TRBJ2-1,-,ASSQDFMAGAPSSYNEQF
TRBV7-9,TRBJ2-3,-,ASSFPGGAGMADTQY
TRBV29-1,TRBJ2-2,-,SVPAASTGELF
TRBV27,TRBJ1-1,-,ASSRGYLDTEAF
TRBV18,TRBJ1-1,-,ASSQGAEGTEAF
TRBV6-1,TRBJ2-2,-,ASMDWASNTGELF
TRBV4-3,TRBJ2-3,-,ASSQGRGGRTDTQY
TRBV4-3,TRBJ2-1,once,ASSQGLSSYNEQF
TRBV25-1,TRBJ2-3,-,ASFFGTQY
TRBV7-6,TRBJ1-5,once,ASSPTRGESNQPQH
TRBV6-6,-,-,ASSTGSYEQY
TRBV9,TRBJ2-1,-,ASSVEISGNEQF
TRBV30,TRBJ1-4,-,AWRSNSWNEKLF
TRBV27,TRBJ2-1,-,ASSSPGTGKHNEQF
TRBV4-3,TRBJ1-2,-,ASSQDRGVSGYGYT
TRBV9,TRBJ1-3,-,ASSLLVSGEGEGNTIY
TRBV6-5,TRBJ1-6,-,ASSPGTNSPLH
TRBV5-1,TRBJ2-3,-,ASSLGLVDTDTQY
TRBV19,TRBJ1-1,-,ASSIWGRADTEAF
TRBV27,TRBJ2-3,-,ASRETDTQY